This TCR beta chain was recorded in a study of T cell responses to AZD1222 COVID-19 vaccine. Broader study findings: Repertoire samples came only from after the peak T cell response.

CDR3 size: 14 residues. The germline V and J ends were trimmed by 1 base and 7 bases, with 13 bases remaining between them. Per germline, CDR1 LGHNA and CDR2 YNFKEQ. Remarks on this clone: Antigen specificity is unknown.

Clones were read by immunoSEQ multiplex PCR, and TCRdb kept only the in-frame ones, dropping some. Seen here are some 90,000 clones, approximately 89% observed once, and the top ten hold around 5.5%. This chain connects TRBV4-2 to TRBJ1-2, with D perhaps matching TRBD1 (5 bases). This TCR was recovered from an adult in good health. The sample consisted of peripheral blood, taken on day 0 of MenACWY control vaccination. This chain's CDR3 is CASSQVTQGPGYTF. The CDR3, as DNA: TGTGCCAGCAGCCAAGTCACCCAGGGACCTGGCTACACCTTC.